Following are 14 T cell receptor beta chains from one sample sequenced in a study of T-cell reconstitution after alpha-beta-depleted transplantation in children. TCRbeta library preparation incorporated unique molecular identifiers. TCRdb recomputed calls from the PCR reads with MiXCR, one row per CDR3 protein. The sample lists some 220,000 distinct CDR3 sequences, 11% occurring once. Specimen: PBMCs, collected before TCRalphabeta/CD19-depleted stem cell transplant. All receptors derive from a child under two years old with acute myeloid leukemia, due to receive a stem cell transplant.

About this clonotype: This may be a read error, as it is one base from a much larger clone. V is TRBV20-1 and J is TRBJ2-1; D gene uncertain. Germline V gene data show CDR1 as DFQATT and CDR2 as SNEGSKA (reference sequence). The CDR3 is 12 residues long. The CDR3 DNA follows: TGCAGTGCTCCCTTGCCCTTCGGTGAGGAGTTCTTC. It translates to CSAPLPFGEEFF.

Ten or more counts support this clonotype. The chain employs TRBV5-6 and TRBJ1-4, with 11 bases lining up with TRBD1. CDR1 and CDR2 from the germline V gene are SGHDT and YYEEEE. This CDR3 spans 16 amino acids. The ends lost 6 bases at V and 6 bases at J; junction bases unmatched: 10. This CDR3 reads CASTAGTGGRDEKLFF. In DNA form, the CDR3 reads TGTGCCAGCACCGCCGGGACAGGGGGGAGGGATGAAAAACTGTTTTTT.

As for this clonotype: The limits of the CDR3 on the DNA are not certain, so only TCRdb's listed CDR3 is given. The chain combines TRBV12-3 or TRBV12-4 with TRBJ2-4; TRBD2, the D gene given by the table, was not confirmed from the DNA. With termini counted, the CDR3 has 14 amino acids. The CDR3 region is CASRGLVGVGIEYF.

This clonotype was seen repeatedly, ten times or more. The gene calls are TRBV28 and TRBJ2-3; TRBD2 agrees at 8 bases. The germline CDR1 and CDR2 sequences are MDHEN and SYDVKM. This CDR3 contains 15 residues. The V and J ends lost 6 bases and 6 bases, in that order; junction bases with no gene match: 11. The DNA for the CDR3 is TGTGCCAGCAGAACCTGGACTAGCCGGGGGGATACGCAGTATTTT. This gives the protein CASRTWTSRGDTQYF.

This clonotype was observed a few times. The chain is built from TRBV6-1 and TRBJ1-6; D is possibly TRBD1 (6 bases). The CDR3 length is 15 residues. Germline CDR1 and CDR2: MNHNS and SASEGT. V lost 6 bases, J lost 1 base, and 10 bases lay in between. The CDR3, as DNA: TGTGCCAGCAGCGGTACAGGGTCCTATAATTCACCCCTCCACTTT. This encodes CASSGTGSYNSPLHF.

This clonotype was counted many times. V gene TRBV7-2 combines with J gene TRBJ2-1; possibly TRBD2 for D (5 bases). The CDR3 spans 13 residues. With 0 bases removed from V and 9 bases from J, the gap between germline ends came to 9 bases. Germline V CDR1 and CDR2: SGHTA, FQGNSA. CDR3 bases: TGTGCCAGCAGCTTAGCGTCGGCGGGTGAGCAGTTCTTC. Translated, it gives CASSLASAGEQFF.

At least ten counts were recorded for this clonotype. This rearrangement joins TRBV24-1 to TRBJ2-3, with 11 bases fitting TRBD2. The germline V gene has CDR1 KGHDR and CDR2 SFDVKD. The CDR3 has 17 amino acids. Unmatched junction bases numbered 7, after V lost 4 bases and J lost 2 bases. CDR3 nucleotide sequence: TGTGCCACCAGTGAACCCGGACTAGCGGGCCTCACAGATACGCAGTATTTT. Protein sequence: CATSEPGLAGLTDTQYF.

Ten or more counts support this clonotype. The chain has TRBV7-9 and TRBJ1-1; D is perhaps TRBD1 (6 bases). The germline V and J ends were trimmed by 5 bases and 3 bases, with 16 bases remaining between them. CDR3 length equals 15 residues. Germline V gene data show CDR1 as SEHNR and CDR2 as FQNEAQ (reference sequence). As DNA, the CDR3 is TGTGCCAGCAGCCGCAACCGGGACACCTACACTGAAGCTTTCTTT. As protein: CASSRNRDTYTEAFF.

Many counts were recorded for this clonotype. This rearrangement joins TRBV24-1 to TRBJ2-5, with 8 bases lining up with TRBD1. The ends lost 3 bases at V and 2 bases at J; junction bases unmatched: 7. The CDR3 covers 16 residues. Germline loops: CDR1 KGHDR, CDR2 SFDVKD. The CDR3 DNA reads TGTGCCACCAGTGATAGACAGGGGCGGGCACAAGAGACCCAGTACTTC. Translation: CATSDRQGRAQETQYF.

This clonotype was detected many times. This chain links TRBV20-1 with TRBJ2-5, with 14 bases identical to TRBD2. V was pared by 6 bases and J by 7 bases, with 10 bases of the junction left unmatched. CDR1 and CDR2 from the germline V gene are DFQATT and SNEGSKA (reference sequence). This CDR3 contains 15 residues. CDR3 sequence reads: CSARGTSGSRGTQYF. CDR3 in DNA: TGCAGTGCCCGGGGGACTAGCGGGAGTCGCGGGACCCAGTACTTC.

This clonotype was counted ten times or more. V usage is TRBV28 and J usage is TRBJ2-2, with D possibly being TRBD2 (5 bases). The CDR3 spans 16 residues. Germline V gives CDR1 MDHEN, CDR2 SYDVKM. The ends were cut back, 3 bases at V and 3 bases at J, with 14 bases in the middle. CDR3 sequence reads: CASSFQRIGYTGELFF. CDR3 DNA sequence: TGTGCCAGCAGTTTTCAGCGGATCGGTTACACCGGGGAGCTGTTTTTT.

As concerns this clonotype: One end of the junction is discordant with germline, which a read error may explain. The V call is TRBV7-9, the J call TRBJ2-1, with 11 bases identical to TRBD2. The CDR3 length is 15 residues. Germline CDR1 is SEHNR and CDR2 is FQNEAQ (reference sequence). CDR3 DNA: TGTGCCGGCAGCTCCTATAGCGGGGGGGCGGATGAGCAGTTCTTC. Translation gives CAGSSYSGGADEQFF.

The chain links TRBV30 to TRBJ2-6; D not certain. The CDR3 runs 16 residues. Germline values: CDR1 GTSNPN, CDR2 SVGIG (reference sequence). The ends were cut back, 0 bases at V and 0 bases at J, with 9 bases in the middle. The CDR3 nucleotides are TGTGCCTGGAGTGTCACGGGTACCTCTGGGGCCAACGTCCTGACTTTC. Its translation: CAWSVTGTSGANVLTF.

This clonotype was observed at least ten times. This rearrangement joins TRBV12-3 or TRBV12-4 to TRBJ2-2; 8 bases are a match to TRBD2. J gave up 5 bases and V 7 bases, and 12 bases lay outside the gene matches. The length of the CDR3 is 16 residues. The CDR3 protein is CASITQGLGGTGELFF. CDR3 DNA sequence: TGTGCCAGCATCACGCAGGGACTAGGGGGGACCGGGGAGCTGTTTTTT.